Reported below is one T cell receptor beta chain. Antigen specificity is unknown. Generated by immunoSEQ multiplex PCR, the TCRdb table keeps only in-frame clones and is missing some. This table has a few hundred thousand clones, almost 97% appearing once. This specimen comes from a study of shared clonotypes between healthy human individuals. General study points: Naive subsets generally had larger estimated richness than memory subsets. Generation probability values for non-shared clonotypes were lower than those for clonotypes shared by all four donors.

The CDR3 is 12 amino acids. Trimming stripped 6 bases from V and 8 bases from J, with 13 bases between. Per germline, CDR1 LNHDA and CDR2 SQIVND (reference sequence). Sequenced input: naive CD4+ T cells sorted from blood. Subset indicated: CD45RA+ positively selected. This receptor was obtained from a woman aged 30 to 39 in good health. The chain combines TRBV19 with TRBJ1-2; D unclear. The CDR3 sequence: CASRAGLGGYTF. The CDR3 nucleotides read TGTGCCAGTAGAGCCGGGTTGGGAGGCTACACCTTC.